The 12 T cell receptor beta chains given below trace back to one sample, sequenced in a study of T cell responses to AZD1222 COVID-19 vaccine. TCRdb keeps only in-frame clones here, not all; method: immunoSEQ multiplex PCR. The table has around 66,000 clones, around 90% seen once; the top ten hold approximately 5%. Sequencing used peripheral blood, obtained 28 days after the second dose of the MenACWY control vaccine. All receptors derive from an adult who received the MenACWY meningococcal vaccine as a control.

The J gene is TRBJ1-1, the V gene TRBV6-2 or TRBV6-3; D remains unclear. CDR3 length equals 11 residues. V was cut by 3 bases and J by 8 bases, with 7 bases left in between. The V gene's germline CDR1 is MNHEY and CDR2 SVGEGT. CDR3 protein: CASSYPREAFF. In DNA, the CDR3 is TGTGCCAGCAGTTATCCCCGGGAAGCTTTCTTT.

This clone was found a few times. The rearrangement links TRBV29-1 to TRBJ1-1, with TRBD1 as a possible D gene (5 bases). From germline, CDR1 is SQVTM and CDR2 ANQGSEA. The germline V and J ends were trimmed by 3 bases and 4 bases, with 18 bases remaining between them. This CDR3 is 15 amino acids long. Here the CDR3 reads CSVEVIVPGGTEAFF. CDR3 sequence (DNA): TGCAGCGTTGAGGTCATAGTCCCGGGGGGCACTGAAGCTTTCTTT.

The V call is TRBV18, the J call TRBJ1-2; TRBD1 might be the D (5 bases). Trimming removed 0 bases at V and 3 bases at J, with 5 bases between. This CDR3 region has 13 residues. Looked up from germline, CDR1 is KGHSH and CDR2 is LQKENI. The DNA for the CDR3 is TGTGCCAGCTCACCACCAGGGGACTATGGCTACACCTTC. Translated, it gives CASSPPGDYGYTF.

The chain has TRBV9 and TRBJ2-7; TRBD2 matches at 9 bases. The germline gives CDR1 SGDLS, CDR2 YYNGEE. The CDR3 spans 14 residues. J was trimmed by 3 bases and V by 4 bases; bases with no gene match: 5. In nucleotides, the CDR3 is TGTGCCAGCAGCCCCATGACTAGCGGCTACGAGCAGTACTTC. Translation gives CASSPMTSGYEQYF. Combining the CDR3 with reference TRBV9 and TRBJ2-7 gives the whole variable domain DSGVTQTPKHLITATGQRVTLRCSPRSGDLSVYWYQQSLDQGLQFLIQYYNGEERAKGNILERFSAQQFPDLHSELNLSSLELGDSALYFCASSPMTSGYEQYFGPGTRLTVT.

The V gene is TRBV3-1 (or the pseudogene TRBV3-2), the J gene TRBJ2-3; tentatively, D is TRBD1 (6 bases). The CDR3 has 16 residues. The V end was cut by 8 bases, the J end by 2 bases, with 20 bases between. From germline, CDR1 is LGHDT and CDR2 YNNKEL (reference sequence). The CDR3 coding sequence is TGTGCCAGCGGGTTCCTACTAGGGGGTAACACAGATACGCAGTATTTT. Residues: CASGFLLGGNTDTQYF.

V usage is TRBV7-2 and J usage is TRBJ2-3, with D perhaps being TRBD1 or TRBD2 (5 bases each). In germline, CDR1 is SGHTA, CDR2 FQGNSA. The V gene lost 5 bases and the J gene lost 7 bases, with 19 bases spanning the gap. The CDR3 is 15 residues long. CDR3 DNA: TGTGCCAGCAGCCTCCTGGGACCCGGTCGGAATACGCAGTATTTT. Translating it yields CASSLLGPGRNTQYF.

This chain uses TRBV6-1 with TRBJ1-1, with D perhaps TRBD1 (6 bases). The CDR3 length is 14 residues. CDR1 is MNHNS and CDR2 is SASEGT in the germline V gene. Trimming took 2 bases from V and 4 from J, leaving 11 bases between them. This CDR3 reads CASSEIQGVTEAFF. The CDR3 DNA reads TGTGCCAGCAGTGAAATACAGGGAGTCACTGAAGCTTTCTTT.

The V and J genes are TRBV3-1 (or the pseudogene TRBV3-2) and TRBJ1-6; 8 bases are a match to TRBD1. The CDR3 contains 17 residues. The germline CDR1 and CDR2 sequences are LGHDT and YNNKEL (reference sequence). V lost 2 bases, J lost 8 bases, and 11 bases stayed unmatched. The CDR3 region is CASSQRSPQGEHSPLHF. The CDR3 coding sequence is TGTGCCAGCAGCCAACGCTCACCACAGGGGGAGCATTCACCCCTCCACTTT.

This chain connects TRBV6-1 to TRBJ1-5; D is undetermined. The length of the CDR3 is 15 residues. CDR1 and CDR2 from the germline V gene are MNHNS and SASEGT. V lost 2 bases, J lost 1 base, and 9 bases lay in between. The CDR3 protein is CASSEWRLSNQPQHF. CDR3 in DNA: TGTGCCAGCAGTGAATGGCGTCTCAGCAATCAGCCCCAGCATTTT.

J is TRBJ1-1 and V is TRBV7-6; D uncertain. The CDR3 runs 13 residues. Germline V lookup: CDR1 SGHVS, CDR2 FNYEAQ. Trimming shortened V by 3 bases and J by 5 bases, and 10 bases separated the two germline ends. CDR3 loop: CASSFGDRTEAFF. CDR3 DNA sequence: TGTGCCAGCAGCTTTGGTGATAGGACTGAAGCTTTCTTT.

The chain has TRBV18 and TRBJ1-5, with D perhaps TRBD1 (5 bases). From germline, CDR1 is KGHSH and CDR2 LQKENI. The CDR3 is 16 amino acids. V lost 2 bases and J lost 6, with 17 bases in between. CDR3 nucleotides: TGTGCCAGCTCACCAGCCCACGTGGGCGGGGGTCAGCCCCAGCATTTT. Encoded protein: CASSPAHVGGGQPQHF.

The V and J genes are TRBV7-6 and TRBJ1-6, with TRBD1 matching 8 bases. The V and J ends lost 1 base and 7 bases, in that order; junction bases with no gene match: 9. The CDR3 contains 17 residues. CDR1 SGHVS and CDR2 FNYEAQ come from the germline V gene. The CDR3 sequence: CASSLGPRGRTNSPLHF. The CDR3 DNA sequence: TGTGCCAGCAGCTTAGGGCCCAGGGGGCGGACCAATTCACCCCTCCACTTT.